This TCR beta chain was observed in a study of CD8+ T cells in alopecia areata (dated by TCRdb to the late 2010s). About the study as a whole: Skin from C3H/HeJ donors with spontaneous alopecia (roughly 6-13 months old) was grafted onto female C3H/HeJ recipients that were roughly 7-10 weeks old. The study used high-throughput TCRbeta sequencing to examine T cell clonal expansion in alopecia areata, in both the C3H/HeJ mouse model and human patients. Human TCRbeta sequencing covered scalp tissue and sorted CD4+ and CD8+ peripheral blood T cells from patchy and totalis/universalis alopecia areata patients and healthy controls. Clonality in the scalp was compared among normal scalp (n=4), patchy alopecia areata scalp (n=8), and alopecia totalis/universalis scalp (n=8). The RNA source kit depended on sample type: the PAXgene miRNA kit for fixed scalp, the miRNeasy kit for PBMCs, and the RNeasy kit for mouse skin. immunoSEQ multiplex PCR using 35 Vbeta forward primers and 13 Jbeta reverse primers was used to amplify TCRbeta CDR3 regions.

This clone was found a few times. Its antigen is still unknown. This is a mouse receptor, so gene names and germline sequences are those of the mouse. The read halts 4 residues ahead of the CDR3 end, with the missing end drawn from the germline J gene. This specimen includes other DNA sequences encoding the same CDR3. What the authors observed across the whole study: Shared TCR sequences between patients were less evident than in mice, which may be partly attributable to HLA diversity in the patient population. Scalp TCR repertoire analysis is complicated because resident alphabeta T cells in normal human skin are also sequenced, whereas mouse skin is dominated by gammadelta T cells. Compared with normal scalp, lesional scalp had higher clonality and more expanded CD8+ clones, particularly in alopecia totalis/universalis, a pattern that suggests antigenic drive.

Library method: the immunoSEQ multiplex PCR assay. To provide template for TCR sequencing, every sample had RNA extracted and reverse transcribed into cDNA. First-strand cDNA was synthesized with SuperScript III using a 2:1 mix of oligo-dT and random hexamers. A synthetic immune receptor repertoire was used to measure amplification bias, and any remaining bias was corrected computationally. Libraries were sequenced on Illumina HiSeq with 60 bp reads covering the CDR3, read from J toward V. The source study handled its data this way. After raw reads were preprocessed to remove errors, the CDR3 was defined following IMGT conventions as running from the conserved cysteine to phenylalanine. Clonality was computed as 1 minus the Shannon entropy, with the entropy normalized by log2 of the number of productive unique TCRs. Whether scalp clones were CD4 or CD8 was inferred by matching scalp TCRbeta sequences against CD4 and CD8 repertoires sorted from blood. The clones in this table, taken by TCRdb from immuneACCESS, are in-frame only. Not every clone is retained; where verified, under half of the shortfall comes from an unresolved V gene, and the cause of the rest is unknown. V and J calls and clone size are given by that table; D and trimming were obtained from the DNA. The sample features approximately 280,000 clones, and none is a singleton. The ten most abundant clones make up 1.2% of the sample.

The CDR3 spans 11 residues, from the cysteine through the phenylalanine. Of the CDR3's DNA, 21 bases were read; they are in frame from base 1. Reading the germline V gene gives CDR1 GKSSPN and CDR2 SITVG. Pooled mouse cutaneous lymph node cells were stained for CD4, CD8alpha, NKG2D, NKG2ACE and other markers and were then sorted on a BD Influx. The V and J genes are TRBV31 and TRBJ1-1; no D gene is confidently identified. This TCR was recovered from a C3H/HeJ mouse with alopecia areata. With respect to MHC, this strain carries the haplotype H2-k. Input material: CD4+ T cells sorted from a lymph node. Incomplete CDR3 DNA: TGTGCCTGGAGTCTTGCCAGA. Translated, it reads CAWSLAR. The CDR3 reads in full as CAWSLAREVFF. Extended through the reference TRBV31 and TRBJ1-1 proteins, this CDR3 yields the full variable domain: AQTIHQWPVAEIKAVGSPLSLGCTIKGKSSPNLYWYWQATGGTLQQLFYSITVGQVESVVQLNLSASRPKDDQFILSTEKLLLSHSGFYLCAWSLAREVFFGKGTRLTVV.